This TCR beta chain was documented in a study of PD-L1 blockade in urothelial cancer. Turning to the study itself: About nine tenths of the roughly 30 patients comprised males who had bladder-origin urothelial cancer.

Findings and caveats of the study: Tumor-associated blood clones were expanded more by durable-benefit patients at 3 weeks.

A word on this clone: Its target is not known.

J lost 2 bases, V lost 4 bases, and 8 bases had no gene match. The CDR3 spans 16 residues. Germline V gene lookup returns CDR1 LNHNV and CDR2 YYDKDF (reference sequence). As for time point: peripheral blood 6 weeks after treatment start. Here immunoSEQ multiplex PCR was the method, and the copy in TCRdb shows in-frame clones only, minus some. The profile shows roughly 76,000 clones, about 91% of them singletons. This specimen was PBMCs, taken around atezolizumab (anti-PD-L1) treatment. The gene calls are TRBV15 and TRBJ1-3; 7 bases line up with TRBD1. This receptor was identified in a woman older than 75 with urothelial cancer. CDR3 sequence: CATSTMDRFAGNTIYF. CDR3 bases: TGTGCCACCAGCACCATGGACAGGTTTGCTGGAAACACCATATATTTT.